The text below deals with one T cell receptor beta chain. The clone's antigen remains unknown. No much larger clone is present one base from it, and per-base qualities are unavailable. Ends trimmed: V by 2 bases, J by 1 base; bases unmatched to a gene: 5. Reading from cysteine to phenylalanine, the CDR3 counts 16 amino acids. Left in the record is the CDR3 DNA by itself, 48 bases read in frame from the first base. Via the germline V gene (reference sequence), CDR1 is MNHNY and CDR2 SVGAGI. The collaborating institutions used their own protocols to collect whole blood in K2EDTA tubes. For TCRbeta analysis, collaborators shipped samples as frozen whole blood, isolated PBMCs, or DNA extracted from either of those sample types. This record comes from a study of blood T cell repertoires in COVID-19 (dated by TCRdb to about 2020). For the study in its entirety: Samples covering the acute and convalescent phases of COVID-19 were provided by collaborators in the United States, Italy and Spain. The material from the prospective study consisted of cDNA or gDNA derived from T cells, B-cell-depleted T cells, or PBMCs. The dataset comprised deeply sampled blood TCRbeta repertoires from subjects exposed to, actively infected with, or recovered from COVID-19. The repertoires were released in a freely available public database meant as a resource for research on the immune response to SARS-CoV-2. The samples were drawn from two sources: the first 160 participants of the ongoing ImmuneRACE study, and some 1,300 subjects contributed by 6 global collaborators. A de-identified subject ID, COVID-19 status, age in years and sex were almost always included in the sample metadata. Where available, HLA class I and class II types were obtained from metadata supplied by the sample provider rather than from assay-based typing.

Broad study findings and their caveats: Clinical and demographic metadata were provided uncurated, with the amount varying by source and participant.

TCRbeta CDR3 regions were amplified from genomic DNA using the immunoSEQ Assay, a bias-controlled multiplex PCR. The original pipeline was this. Nucleated cell counts per sample were estimated from amplification of reference gene primers within the assay. To quantify the absolute abundance of each unique TCRbeta CDR3 rearrangement, sequence reads were collapsed and filtered. For each sample, productive Simpson clonality was calculated as the square root of Simpson's diversity index over productive rearrangements. TCRdb provides this immuneACCESS table in a form limited to in-frame rearrangements. Some clones are lacking; in checked studies, under half of them reflect an unresolved V gene, and why the rest are absent is not known. For V, J and clone size, that table is used; D and trimming come from the DNA. This sample holds roughly 51,000 clones; 80% to 90% were observed only once. The top ten constitute just under 3% of the sample.

The origin of this receptor is a woman of 80 years or more with acute or convalescent COVID-19. The sequence is built from TRBV6-6 and TRBJ1-3, with TRBD1 matching 7 junction bases. Sequenced input: peripheral blood. The CDR3 reads CASSYGTEVSGNTIYF. The nucleotide sequence is given as TGTGCCAGCAGTTACGGGACAGAAGTTTCTGGAAACACCATATATTTT.